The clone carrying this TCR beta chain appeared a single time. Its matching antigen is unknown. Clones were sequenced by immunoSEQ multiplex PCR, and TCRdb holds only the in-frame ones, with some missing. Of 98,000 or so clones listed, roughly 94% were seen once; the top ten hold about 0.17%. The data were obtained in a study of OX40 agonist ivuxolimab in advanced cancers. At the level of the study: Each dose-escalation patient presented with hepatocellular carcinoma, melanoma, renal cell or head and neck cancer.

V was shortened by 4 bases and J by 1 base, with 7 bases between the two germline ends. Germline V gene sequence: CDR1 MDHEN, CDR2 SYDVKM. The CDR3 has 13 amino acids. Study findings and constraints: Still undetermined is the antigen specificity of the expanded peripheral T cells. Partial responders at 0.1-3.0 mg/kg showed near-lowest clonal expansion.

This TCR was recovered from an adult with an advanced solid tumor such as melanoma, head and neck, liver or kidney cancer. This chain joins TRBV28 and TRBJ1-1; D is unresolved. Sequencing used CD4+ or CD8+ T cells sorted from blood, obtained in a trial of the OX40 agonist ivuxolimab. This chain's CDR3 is CASSSGPNTEAFF. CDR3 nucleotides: TGTGCCAGCAGTTCCGGACCGAACACTGAAGCTTTCTTT.